Reported below is one TCR beta chain. Its matching antigen is unknown. This sample was taken from a study of T cell repertoires in cytomegalovirus infection. Study in general: Epitope selection comprised recently identified HLA-C-restricted CMV epitopes and well-studied HLA-B-restricted CMV epitopes.

V was pared by 3 bases and J by 7 bases, with 11 bases between. This CDR3 region has 14 residues. Germline loops: CDR1 KGHDR, CDR2 SFDVKD. Whole-study results and caveats: What dominated the ex vivo response were HLA-C-restricted CMV-specific TCR beta clonotypes.

TCRdb recomputed calls from the reads with MiXCR, one row per CDR3 protein. The repertoire holds about 920,000 distinct CDR3 sequences, with roughly 31% as singletons. This clonotype was sampled from a human donor in good health (CMV status not recorded). Some clones in this sample may be carry-over from other donors' samples. Sequenced material: cultured CD8+ T cells from PBMCs, taken from culture after CMV antigen stimulation. The rearrangement links TRBV24-1 to TRBJ2-2, with D perhaps matching TRBD1 (5 bases). Written as DNA, the CDR3 is TGTGCCACCAGTGATGCTCAGGGAAACGGGGAGCTGTTTTTT. It translates to CATSDAQGNGELFF.